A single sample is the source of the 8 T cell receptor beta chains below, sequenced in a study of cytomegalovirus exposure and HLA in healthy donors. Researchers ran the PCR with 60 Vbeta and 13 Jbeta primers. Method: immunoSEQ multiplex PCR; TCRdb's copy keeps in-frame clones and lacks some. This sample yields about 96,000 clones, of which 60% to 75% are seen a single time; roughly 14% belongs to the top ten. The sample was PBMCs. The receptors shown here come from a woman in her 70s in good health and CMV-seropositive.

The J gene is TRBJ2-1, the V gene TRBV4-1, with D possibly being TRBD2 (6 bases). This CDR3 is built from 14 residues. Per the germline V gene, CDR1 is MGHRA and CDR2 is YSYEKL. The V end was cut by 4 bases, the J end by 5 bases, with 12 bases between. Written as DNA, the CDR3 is TGCGCCAGCAGCCCGGGACTCCTAGACAATGAGCAGTTCTTC. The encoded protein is CASSPGLLDNEQFF.

Here the CDR3 reads CASSKEGSTDTQYF. CDR3 nucleotides: TGCGCCAGCAGCAAGGAGGGTAGCACAGATACGCAGTATTTT. The chain couples TRBV5-1 to TRBJ2-3; possibly TRBD2 for D (6 bases). The V gene's germline CDR1 is SGHRS and CDR2 YFSETQ. This CDR3 comprises 14 residues. Trimming took 4 bases from V and 0 from J, leaving 9 bases between them.

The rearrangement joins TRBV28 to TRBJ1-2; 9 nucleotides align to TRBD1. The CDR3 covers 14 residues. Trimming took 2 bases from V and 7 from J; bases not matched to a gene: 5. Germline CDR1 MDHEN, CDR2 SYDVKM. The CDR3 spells CASSLGTGLIGYTF. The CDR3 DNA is TGTGCCAGCAGTTTAGGGACAGGGCTAATTGGCTACACCTTC.

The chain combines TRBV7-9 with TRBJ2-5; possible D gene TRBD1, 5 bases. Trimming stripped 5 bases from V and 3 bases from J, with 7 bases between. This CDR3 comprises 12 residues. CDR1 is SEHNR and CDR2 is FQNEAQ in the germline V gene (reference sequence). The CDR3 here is CASSPTEETQYF. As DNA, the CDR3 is TGTGCCAGCAGCCCGACAGAAGAGACCCAGTACTTC.

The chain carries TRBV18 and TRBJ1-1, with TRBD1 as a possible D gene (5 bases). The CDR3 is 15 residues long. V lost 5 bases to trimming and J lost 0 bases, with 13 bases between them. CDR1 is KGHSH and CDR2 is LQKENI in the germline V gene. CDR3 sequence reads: CASSTSTDMNTEAFF. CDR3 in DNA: TGTGCCAGCTCAACCTCGACAGACATGAACACTGAAGCTTTCTTT.

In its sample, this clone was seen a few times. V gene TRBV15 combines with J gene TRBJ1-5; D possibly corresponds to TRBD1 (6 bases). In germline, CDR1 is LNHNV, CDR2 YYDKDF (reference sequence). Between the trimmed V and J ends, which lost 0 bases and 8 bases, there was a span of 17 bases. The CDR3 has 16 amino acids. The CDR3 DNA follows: TGTGCCACCAGCAGAGATCTTGGGGGATCAGGGGAGCCCCAGCATTTT. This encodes CATSRDLGGSGEPQHF.

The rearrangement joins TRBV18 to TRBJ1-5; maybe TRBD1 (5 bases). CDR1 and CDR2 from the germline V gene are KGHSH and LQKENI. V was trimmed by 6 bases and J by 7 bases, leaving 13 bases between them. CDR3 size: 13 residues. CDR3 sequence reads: CASSRDSSQPQHF. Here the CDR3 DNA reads TGTGCCAGCTCGCGAGACAGTAGCCAGCCCCAGCATTTT. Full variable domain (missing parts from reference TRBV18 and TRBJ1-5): NAGVMQNPRHLVRRRGQEARLRCSPMKGHSHVYWYRQLPEEGLKFMVYLQKENIIDESGMPKERFSAEFPKEGPSILRIQQVVRGDSAAYFCASSRDSSQPQHFGDGTRLSIL.

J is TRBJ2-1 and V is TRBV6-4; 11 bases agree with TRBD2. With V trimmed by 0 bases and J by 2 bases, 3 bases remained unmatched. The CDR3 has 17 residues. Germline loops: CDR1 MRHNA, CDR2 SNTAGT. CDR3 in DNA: TGTGCCAGCAGTGACTCGGGACTAGCGGCTACCTACAATGAGCAGTTCTTC. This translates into CASSDSGLAATYNEQFF.